This T cell receptor (beta chain) was documented in a study of cytomegalovirus exposure and HLA in healthy donors. Study-wide findings and caveats: While the bulk of TCR sequences proved rare, some public TCRs turned up in many donors. In a later analysis, at a false discovery rate of 0.05, 17,000 or so TCR beta sequences matched HLA alleles.

The J segment lost 5 bases and the V segment lost 3 bases, leaving 6 bases of the junction unmatched. Germline V gene lookup returns CDR1 SGHAT and CDR2 FQNNGV. The CDR3 sequence is 14 residues long. The PCR ran on 60 Vbeta and 13 Jbeta primers. Sequencing used immunoSEQ multiplex PCR; TCRdb keeps in-frame clones, though not all of them. The repertoire holds around 140,000 clones, with roughly 79% as singletons. On this clone: The antigen is unknown.

Sequencing was carried out using PBMCs. This sequence joins TRBV11-2 and TRBJ2-5; TRBD1 agrees at 7 bases. The sequence came from a woman in her 40s in good health and CMV-seronegative. The CDR3 region is CASSFRTGDETQYF. The CDR3 DNA reads TGTGCCAGCAGCTTCCGCACAGGGGACGAGACCCAGTACTTC.